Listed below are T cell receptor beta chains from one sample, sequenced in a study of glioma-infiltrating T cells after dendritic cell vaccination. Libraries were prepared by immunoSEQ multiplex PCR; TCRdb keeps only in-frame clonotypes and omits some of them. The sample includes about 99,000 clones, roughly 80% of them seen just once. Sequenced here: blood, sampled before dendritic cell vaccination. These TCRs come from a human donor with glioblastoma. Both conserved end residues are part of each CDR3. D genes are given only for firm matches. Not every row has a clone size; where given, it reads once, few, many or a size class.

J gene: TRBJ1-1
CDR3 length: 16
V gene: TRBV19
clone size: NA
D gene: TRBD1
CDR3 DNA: TGTGCCAGTAGTACGCCCCTCACAGGGGTCCTCACTGAAGCTTTCTTT
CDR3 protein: CASSTPLTGVLTEAFF

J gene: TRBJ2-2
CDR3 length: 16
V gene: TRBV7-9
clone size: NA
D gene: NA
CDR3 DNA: TGTGCCAGCACCCCGAGGGAGAGACCGAACACCGGGGAGCTGTTTTTT
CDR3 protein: CASTPRERPNTGELFF

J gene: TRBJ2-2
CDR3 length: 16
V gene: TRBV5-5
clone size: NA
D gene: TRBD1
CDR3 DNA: TGTGCCAGCAGACTATTCTGGACAGGGACCGCCGGGGAGCTGTTTTTT
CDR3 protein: CASRLFWTGTAGELFF

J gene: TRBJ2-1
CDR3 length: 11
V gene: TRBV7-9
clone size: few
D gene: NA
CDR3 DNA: TGTGCCAGCAGCTTACAGGGCCGGCAGTTCTTC
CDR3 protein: CASSLQGRQFF

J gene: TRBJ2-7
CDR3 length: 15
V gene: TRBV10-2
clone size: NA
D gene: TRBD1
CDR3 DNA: TGCGCCAGCAGCTCCGGGACAGGGGTGTCCTACGAGCAGTACTTC
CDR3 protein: CASSSGTGVSYEQYF

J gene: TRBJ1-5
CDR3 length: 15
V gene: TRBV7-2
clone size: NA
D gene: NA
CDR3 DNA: TGTGCCAGCAGCTCCGGGGGGTTGCGCAATCAGCCCCAGCATTTT
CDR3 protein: CASSSGGLRNQPQHF

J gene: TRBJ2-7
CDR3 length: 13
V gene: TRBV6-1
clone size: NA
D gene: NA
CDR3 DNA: TGTGCCAGCAGTGAAGCCAGGGCTTACGAGCAGTACTTC
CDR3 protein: CASSEARAYEQYF

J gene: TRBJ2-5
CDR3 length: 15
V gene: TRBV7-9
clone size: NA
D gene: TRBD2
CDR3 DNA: TGTGCCAGCAGCTTCCGGGGGGGCATCCAAGAGACCCAGTACTTC
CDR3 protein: CASSFRGGIQETQYF

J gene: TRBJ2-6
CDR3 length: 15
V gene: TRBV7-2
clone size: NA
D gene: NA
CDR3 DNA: TGTGCCAGCAGCCGGAGTAGCTCTGGGGCCAACGTCCTGACTTTC
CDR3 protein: CASSRSSSGANVLTF

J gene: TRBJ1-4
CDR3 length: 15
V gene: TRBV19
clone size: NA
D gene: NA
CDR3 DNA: TGTGCCAGTAGTATAGAGATTTCCGCGGGTGAAAAACTGTTTTTT
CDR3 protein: CASSIEISAGEKLFF

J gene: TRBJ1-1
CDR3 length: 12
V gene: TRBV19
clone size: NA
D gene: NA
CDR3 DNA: TGTGCCAGTAATCAGGGTTGGGCTGAAGCTTTCTTT
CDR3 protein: CASNQGWAEAFF

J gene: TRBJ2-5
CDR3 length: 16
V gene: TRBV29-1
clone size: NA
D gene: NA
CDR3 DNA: TGCAGCGTTGTCCGCCCCTCCCCAGGGGCAGGGGAGACCCAGTACTTC
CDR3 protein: CSVVRPSPGAGETQYF

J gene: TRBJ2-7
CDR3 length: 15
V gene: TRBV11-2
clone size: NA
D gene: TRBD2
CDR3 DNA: TGTGCCAGCAGCGTATCTAGCGGGGGGGCCTACGAGCAGTACTTC
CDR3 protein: CASSVSSGGAYEQYF

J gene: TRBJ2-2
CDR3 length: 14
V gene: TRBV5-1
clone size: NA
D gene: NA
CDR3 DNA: TGCGCCAGCAGCCAAACAGAGAACACCGGGGAGCTGTTTTTT
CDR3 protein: CASSQTENTGELFF

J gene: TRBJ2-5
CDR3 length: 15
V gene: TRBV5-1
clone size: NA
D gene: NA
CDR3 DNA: TGCGCCAGCAGCCCGTCAGTGGGGAGCCAAGAGACCCAGTACTTC
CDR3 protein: CASSPSVGSQETQYF

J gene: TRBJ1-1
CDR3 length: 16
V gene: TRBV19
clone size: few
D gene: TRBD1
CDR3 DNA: TGTGCCAGTAGTAGACTTAACAGGGGCGCGGGCACTGAAGCTTTCTTT
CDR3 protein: CASSRLNRGAGTEAFF

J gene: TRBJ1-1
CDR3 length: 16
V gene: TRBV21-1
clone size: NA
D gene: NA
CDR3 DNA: TGTGCCAGCAGCAAAGCAGGACAGGGGGAGAACACTGAAGCTTTCTTT
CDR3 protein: CASSKAGQGENTEAFF

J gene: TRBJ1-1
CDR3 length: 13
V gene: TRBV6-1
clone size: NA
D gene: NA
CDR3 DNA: TGTGCCAGCAGGCCAGGCAGTAGCACTGAAGCTTTCTTT
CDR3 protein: CASRPGSSTEAFF

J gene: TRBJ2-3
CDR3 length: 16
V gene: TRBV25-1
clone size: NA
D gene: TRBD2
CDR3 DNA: TGTGCCAGCAGTGAATTTCGCGGGGGGACCACAGATACGCAGTATTTT
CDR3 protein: CASSEFRGGTTDTQYF

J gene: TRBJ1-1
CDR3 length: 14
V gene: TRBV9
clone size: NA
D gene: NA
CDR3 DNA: TGTGCCAGCAGCTCCAACCCGGACAGTTCTGAAGCTTTCTTT
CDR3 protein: CASSSNPDSSEAFF

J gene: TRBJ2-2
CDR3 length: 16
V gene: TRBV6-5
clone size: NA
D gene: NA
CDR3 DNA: TGTGCCAGCAGTTACTGGGCCAGGGCGAACACCGGGGAGCTGTTTTTT
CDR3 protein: CASSYWARANTGELFF

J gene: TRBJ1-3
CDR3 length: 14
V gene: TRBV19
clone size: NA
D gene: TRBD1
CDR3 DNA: TGTGCCAGTAGTTTGGACAGGGCTGGAAACACCATATATTTT
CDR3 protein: CASSLDRAGNTIYF

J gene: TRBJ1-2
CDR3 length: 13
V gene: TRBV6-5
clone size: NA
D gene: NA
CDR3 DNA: TGTGCCAGCAGTTACCACAGAACTTATGGCTACACCTTC
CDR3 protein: CASSYHRTYGYTF

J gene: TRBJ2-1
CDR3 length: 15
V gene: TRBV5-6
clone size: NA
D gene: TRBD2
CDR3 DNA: TGTGCCAGCAGCTTGGGGCGGGGGGGATACAATGAGCAGTTCTTC
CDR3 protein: CASSLGRGGYNEQFF

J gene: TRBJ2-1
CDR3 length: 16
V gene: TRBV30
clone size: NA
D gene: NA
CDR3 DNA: TGTGCCTGGAGCGGTCTCGGGACAAGCTCCTACAATGAGCAGTTCTTC
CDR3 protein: CAWSGLGTSSYNEQFF

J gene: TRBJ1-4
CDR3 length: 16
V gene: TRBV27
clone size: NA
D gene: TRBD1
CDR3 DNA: TGTGCCAGCAGTCAGGGACAGGGGGGAACTAATGAAAAACTGTTTTTT
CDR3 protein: CASSQGQGGTNEKLFF

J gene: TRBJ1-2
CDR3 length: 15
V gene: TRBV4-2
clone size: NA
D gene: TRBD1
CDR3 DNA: TGTGCCAGCAGCCTTCGACAGGGCCCTGATGGAGGCTACACCTTC
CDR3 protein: CASSLRQGPDGGYTF

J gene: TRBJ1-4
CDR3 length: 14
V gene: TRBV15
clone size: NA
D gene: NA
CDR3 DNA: TGTGCCACCAACGAAGAAGGGGCCGGGCGCAAACTGTTTTTT
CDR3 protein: CATNEEGAGRKLFF

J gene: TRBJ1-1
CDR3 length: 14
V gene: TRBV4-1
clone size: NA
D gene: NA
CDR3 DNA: TGCGCCAGCAGCCAAGGACAGCCAGTAATTGAAGCTTTCTTT
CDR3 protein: CASSQGQPVIEAFF

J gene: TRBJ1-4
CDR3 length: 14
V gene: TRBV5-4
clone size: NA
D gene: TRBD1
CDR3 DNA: TGTGCCAGCAGCCTCGGGACAGGGTATGAAAAACTGTTTTTT
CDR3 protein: CASSLGTGYEKLFF

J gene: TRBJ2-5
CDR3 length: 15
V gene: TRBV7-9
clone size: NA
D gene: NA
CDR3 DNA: TGTGCCAGCAGCCGCGGATCGTCTTCGCGGGAGACCCAGTACTTC
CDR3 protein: CASSRGSSSRETQYF

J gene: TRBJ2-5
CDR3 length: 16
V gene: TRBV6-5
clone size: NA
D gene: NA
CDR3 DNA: TGTGCCAGCAGTTACTCGAGGGGGGGCCGTCAAGAGACCCAGTACTTC
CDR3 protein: CASSYSRGGRQETQYF